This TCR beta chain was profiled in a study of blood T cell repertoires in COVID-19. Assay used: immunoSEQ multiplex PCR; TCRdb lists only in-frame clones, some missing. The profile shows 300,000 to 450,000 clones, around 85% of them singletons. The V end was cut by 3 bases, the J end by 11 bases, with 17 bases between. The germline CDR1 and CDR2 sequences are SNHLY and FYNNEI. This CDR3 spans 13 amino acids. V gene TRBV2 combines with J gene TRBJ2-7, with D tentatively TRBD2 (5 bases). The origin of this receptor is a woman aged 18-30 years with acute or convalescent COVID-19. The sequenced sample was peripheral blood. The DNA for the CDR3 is TGTGCCAGCAGTGACTCTGGGGTTAAGAGGGAGTACTTC. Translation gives CASSDSGVKREYF.